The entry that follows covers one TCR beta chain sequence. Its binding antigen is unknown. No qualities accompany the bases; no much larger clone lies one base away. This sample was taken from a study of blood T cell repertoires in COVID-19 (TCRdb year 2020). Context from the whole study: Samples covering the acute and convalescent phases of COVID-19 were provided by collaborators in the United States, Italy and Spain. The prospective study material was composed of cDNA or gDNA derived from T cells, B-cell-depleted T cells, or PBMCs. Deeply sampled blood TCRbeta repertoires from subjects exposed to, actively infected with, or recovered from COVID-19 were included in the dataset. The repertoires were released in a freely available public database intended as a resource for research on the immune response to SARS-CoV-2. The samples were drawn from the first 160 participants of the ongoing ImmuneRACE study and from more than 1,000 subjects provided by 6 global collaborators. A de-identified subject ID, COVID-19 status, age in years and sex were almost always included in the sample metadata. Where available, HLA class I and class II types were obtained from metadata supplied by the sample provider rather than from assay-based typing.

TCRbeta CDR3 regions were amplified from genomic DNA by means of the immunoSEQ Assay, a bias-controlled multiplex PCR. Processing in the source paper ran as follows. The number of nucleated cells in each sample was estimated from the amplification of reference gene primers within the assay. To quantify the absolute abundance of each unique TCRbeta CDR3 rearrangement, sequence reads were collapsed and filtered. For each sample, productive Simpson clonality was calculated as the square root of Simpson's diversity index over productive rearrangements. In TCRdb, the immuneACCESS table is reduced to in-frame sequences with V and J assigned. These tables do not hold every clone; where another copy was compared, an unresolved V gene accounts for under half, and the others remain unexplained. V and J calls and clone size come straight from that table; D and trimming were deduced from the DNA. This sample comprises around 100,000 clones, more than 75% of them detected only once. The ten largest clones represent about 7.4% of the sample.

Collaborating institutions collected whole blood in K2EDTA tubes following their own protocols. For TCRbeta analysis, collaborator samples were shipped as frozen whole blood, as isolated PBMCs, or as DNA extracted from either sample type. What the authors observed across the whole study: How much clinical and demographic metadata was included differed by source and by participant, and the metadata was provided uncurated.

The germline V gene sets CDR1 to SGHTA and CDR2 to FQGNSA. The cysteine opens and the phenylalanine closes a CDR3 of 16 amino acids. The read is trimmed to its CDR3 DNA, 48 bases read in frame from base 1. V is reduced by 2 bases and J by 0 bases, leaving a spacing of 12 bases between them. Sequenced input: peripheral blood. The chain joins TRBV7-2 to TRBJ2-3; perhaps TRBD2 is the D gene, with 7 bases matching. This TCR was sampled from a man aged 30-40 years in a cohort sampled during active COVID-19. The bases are TGTGCCAGCAGCTTAAAGTGGGGGGGCAGCACAGATACGCAGTATTTT. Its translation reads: CASSLKWGGSTDTQYF.